This T cell receptor (beta chain) was retrieved from a study of response to subunit inactivated influenza vaccine. Study-wide results and limits: The authors suggested that few new T cells are recruited per seasonal influenza vaccination.

TCRdb processed the RT-PCR reads anew with MiXCR; each CDR3 protein has one entry. This sample has hundreds of thousands of distinct CDR3 sequences; 15% to 19% occur once, and the top ten carry around a tenth. Concerning this clonotype: What it recognizes is unknown.

V gave up 2 bases and J gave up 0 bases; unmatched junction bases: 1. The germline gives CDR1 SGHDT, CDR2 YYEEEE. The CDR3 is 16 amino acids. This clonotype was obtained from a man over 45 who received an inactivated influenza vaccine. V gene TRBV5-6 combines with J gene TRBJ2-2, with 10 bases fitting TRBD1. The sample consisted of PBMCs from blood, taken about 13 days after vaccination. CDR3: CASSFGTGANTGELFF. The DNA for the CDR3 is TGTGCCAGCAGCTTCGGGACAGGGGCGAACACCGGGGAGCTGTTTTTT. The full variable domain, completed using reference TRBV5-6 and TRBJ2-2, is DAGVTQSPTHLIKTRGQQVTLRCSPKSGHDTVSWYQQALGQGPQFIFQYYEEEERQRGNFPDRFSGHQFPNYSSELNVNALLLGDSALYLCASSFGTGANTGELFFGEGSRLTVL.